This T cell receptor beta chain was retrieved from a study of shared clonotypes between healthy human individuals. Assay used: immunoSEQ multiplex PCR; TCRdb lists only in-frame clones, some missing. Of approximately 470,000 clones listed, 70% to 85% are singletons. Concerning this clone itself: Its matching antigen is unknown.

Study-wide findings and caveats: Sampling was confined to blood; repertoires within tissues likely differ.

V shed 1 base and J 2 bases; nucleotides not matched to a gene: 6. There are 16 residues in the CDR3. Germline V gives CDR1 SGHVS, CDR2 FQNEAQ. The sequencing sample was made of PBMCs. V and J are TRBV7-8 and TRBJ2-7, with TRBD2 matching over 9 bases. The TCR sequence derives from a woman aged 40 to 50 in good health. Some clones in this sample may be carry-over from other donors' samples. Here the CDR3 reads CASSLGASGIPYEQYF. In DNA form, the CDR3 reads TGTGCCAGCAGCTTAGGGGCTAGCGGGATTCCCTACGAGCAGTACTTC.